This TCR beta chain was found in a study of blood T cell repertoires in COVID-19. This CDR3 is 14 amino acids long. Germline CDR1 is SGHRS and CDR2 is YFSETQ. The V segment lost 0 bases and the J segment 5 bases; nucleotides outside the gene matches: 3. Only in-frame clones appear in the TCRdb table, and some are missing; sequencing was by immunoSEQ multiplex PCR. The sample contains roughly 150,000 clones, roughly 93% of which appear only once. Patients at the Seattle site were enrolled during active infection and followed longitudinally. The source of this sequence is a man aged 18 to 29 with COVID-19, enrolled during active disease. Sequenced material: peripheral blood. This chain joins TRBV5-1 and TRBJ1-1; TRBD1 matches at 8 bases. The CDR3 region has the DNA TGCGCCAGCAGCTTGGGGACAGGGACGACTGAAGCTTTCTTT. It translates to CASSLGTGTTEAFF.